The 23 T cell receptor beta chains in this list originate from one sample, sequenced in a study of T cell changes during pregnancy in multiple sclerosis. Some clones are missing from TCRdb's copy, which holds only in-frame ones; the method was immunoSEQ multiplex PCR. The sample holds 55,000 to 70,000 clones; around 93% are singletons and the top ten take roughly 0.4%. Sequences were derived from CD4+ T cells from peripheral blood mononuclear cells, sampled before pregnancy. Source of these receptors: a female donor with multiple sclerosis, enrolled in a pregnancy study.

The chain uses TRBV19 and TRBJ1-1, with D possibly being TRBD1 (6 bases). Trimming removed 6 bases from V and 2 bases from J, with 16 bases in between. The CDR3 covers 15 residues. The germline V gene has CDR1 LNHDA and CDR2 SQIVND (reference sequence). In DNA, the CDR3 is TGTGCCAGTAGCGGTTATAGACAGGCCAACACTGAAGCTTTCTTT. Amino acids: CASSGYRQANTEAFF.

The rearrangement links TRBV5-4 to TRBJ1-3, with TRBD1 as a possible D gene (5 bases). Trimming took 1 base from V and 1 from J, leaving 15 bases between them. This CDR3 comprises 17 residues. Germline V gene sequence: CDR1 SGHNT, CDR2 YYREEE (reference sequence). CDR3 sequence reads: CASSLPGRGSSGNTIYF. CDR3 nucleotides: TGTGCCAGCAGCTTGCCCGGGAGGGGATCGTCTGGAAACACCATATATTTT.

V usage is TRBV18 and J usage is TRBJ1-1, with D uncertain. Trimming cost V 4 bases and J 1 base, with 10 bases left between them. The CDR3 covers 14 residues. Per germline, CDR1 KGHSH and CDR2 LQKENI. In DNA form, the CDR3 reads TGTGCCAGCTCACTAAGCCCTGGGAACACTGAAGCTTTCTTT. This encodes CASSLSPGNTEAFF.

This sequence joins TRBV4-3 and TRBJ2-5, with D perhaps matching TRBD2 (5 bases). Trimming left V 1 base short and J 2 bases short, with 5 bases between. This CDR3 has 13 residues. The germline V gene has CDR1 LGHNA and CDR2 YSLEER. The DNA for the CDR3 is TGCGCCAGCAGCCAAGGACTACAAGAGACCCAGTACTTC. This sequence encodes CASSQGLQETQYF.

The chain uses TRBV5-1 and TRBJ2-1, with D maybe TRBD1 (5 bases). This CDR3 has 11 amino acids. Trimming took off 2 bases at V and 15 bases at J, with 12 bases between the two ends. Germline assignment: CDR1 SGHRS and CDR2 YFSETQ. The CDR3 loop reads CASSLTGLWFF. In DNA, the CDR3 is TGCGCCAGCAGCTTAACAGGATTATGGTTCTTC.

The chain uses TRBV11-2 and TRBJ2-1; 8 nucleotides line up with TRBD2. The CDR3 loop spans 16 amino acids. In germline, CDR1 is SGHAT, CDR2 FQNNGV. J lost 1 base, V lost 0 bases, and 2 bases had no gene match. The CDR3 bases are TGTGCCAGCAGCTTAGAACTAGCGGTATCCTACAATGAGCAGTTCTTC. Translation: CASSLELAVSYNEQFF.

This chain links TRBV11-2 with TRBJ2-1, with D maybe TRBD2 (5 bases). V shed 1 base and J shed 0 bases, with 7 bases lying between them. CDR3 size: 15 residues. In germline, CDR1 is SGHAT, CDR2 FQNNGV. The CDR3 bases are TGTGCCAGCAGCTTAGTTCGGGGCTCCTACAATGAGCAGTTCTTC. Translation gives CASSLVRGSYNEQFF.

CDR3: CSVGWDRGYSTYEQYF. DNA of the CDR3: TGCAGCGTTGGGTGGGACAGGGGATACTCCACATACGAGCAGTACTTC. The gene calls are TRBV29-1 and TRBJ2-7, with TRBD1 identical over 10 bases. Trimming at V came to 4 bases and at J to 4 bases, leaving 13 bases not matched to a gene. Germline V gene lookup returns CDR1 SQVTM and CDR2 ANQGSEA. This CDR3 comprises 16 residues.

The V call is TRBV9, the J call TRBJ2-5; 11 bases map to TRBD2. After removal of 4 bases from V and 4 bases from J, the junction contained 24 bases not matched to a gene. The CDR3 runs 21 residues. Germline assignment: CDR1 SGDLS and CDR2 YYNGEE. In nucleotides, the CDR3 is TGTGCCAGCAGCCCACACTCGTCCCAACTAGCGGGAGAGGAATTACGAGAGACCCAGTACTTC. This translates into CASSPHSSQLAGEELRETQYF.

The chain recombines TRBV7-2 with TRBJ2-6; 12 bases agree with TRBD1. Trimming cost V 4 bases and J 4 bases; bases outside gene matches: 8. Germline V gives CDR1 SGHTA, CDR2 FQGNSA. The CDR3 length is 18 residues. The CDR3 here is CASSSYRDRGRGANVLTF. Written as DNA, the CDR3 is TGTGCCAGCAGCTCGTACCGGGACAGGGGGCGAGGGGCCAACGTCCTGACTTTC. Combining the CDR3 with reference TRBV7-2 and TRBJ2-6 gives the whole variable domain GAGVSQSPSNKVTEKGKDVELRCDPISGHTALYWYRQSLGQGLEFLIYFQGNSAPDKSGLPSDRFSAERTGGSVSTLTIQRTQQEDSAVYLCASSSYRDRGRGANVLTFGAGSRLTVL.

The chain couples TRBV28 to TRBJ2-7, with TRBD1 matching 7 bases. The CDR3 is 13 residues long. Per the germline V gene, CDR1 is MDHEN and CDR2 is SYDVKM. With 10 bases clipped from V and 4 bases from J, the junction kept 10 bases outside the gene matches. The chain's CDR3 is CATRTGQAYEQYF. The CDR3 DNA reads TGTGCCACCCGTACCGGACAGGCTTACGAGCAGTACTTC.

The chain combines TRBV18 with TRBJ1-3, with D possibly being TRBD1 (6 bases). This CDR3 has 15 amino acids. Deletions cut 2 bases from V and 4 bases from J, with 12 bases between. The germline V gene encodes CDR1 KGHSH and CDR2 LQKENI. The CDR3 nucleotides are TGTGCCAGCTCACCAAGGACAGATCCAGGAAACACCATATATTTT. This sequence encodes CASSPRTDPGNTIYF.

J is TRBJ1-2 and V is TRBV4-2; 7 bases are a match to TRBD1. V shed 2 bases, J shed 6 bases, and the junction held 6 bases outside the gene matches. CDR3 length: 14 amino acids. The germline gives CDR1 LGHNA, CDR2 YNFKEQ. The CDR3 coding sequence is TGTGCCAGCAGCCAAACGACAGGGTCAGATGGCTACACCTTC. As protein: CASSQTTGSDGYTF.

A single count supports this clone. The chain is built from TRBV13 and TRBJ1-2; 7 bases agree with TRBD1. Per the germline V gene, CDR1 is PRHDT and CDR2 is FYEKMQ (reference sequence). This CDR3 region has 14 residues. V shed 2 bases, J shed 8 bases, and the junction held 8 bases outside the gene matches. The CDR3 loop is CASSLSGTEKGYTF. As DNA, the CDR3 is TGTGCCAGCAGCTTAAGTGGGACAGAGAAAGGCTACACCTTC.

The V gene is TRBV19, the J gene TRBJ2-1; TRBD2 might be the D (5 bases). The V gene's germline CDR1 is LNHDA and CDR2 SQIVND (reference sequence). The CDR3 sequence is 15 residues long. Trimming stripped 4 bases from V and 6 bases from J, with 16 bases between. The chain's CDR3 is CASSKVANSFNEQFF. CDR3 nucleotide sequence: TGTGCCAGTAGTAAGGTAGCGAATAGTTTCAATGAGCAGTTCTTC.

In DNA form, the CDR3 reads TGTGCCAGCAGACTGGGACTAGCGGGAACCTACAATGAGCAGTTCTTC. It translates to CASRLGLAGTYNEQFF. V usage is TRBV7-2 and J usage is TRBJ2-1, with 13 bases aligning to TRBD2. V shed 6 bases and J 2 bases; nucleotides not matched to a gene: 4. The CDR3 sequence is 16 residues long. CDR1 and CDR2 (germline): SGHTA, FQGNSA.

The genes are TRBV2 and TRBJ2-1; no reliable D call. The CDR3 has 11 amino acids. Germline CDR1 SNHLY, CDR2 FYNNEI. The V and J ends lost 7 bases and 7 bases respectively, with 8 bases between them. CDR3 region: CASKVENEQFF. The CDR3 DNA sequence: TGTGCCAGCAAAGTGGAGAATGAGCAGTTCTTC.

The gene calls are TRBV30 and TRBJ2-1; 7 nucleotides match TRBD2. Germline V gene data show CDR1 as GTSNPN and CDR2 as SVGIG (reference sequence). The CDR3 is 12 amino acids. After removal of 4 bases from V and 15 bases from J, the junction contained 12 bases not matched to a gene. The CDR3 sequence: CAWNPLAEGWFF. CDR3 sequence (DNA): TGTGCCTGGAATCCCCTAGCGGAGGGGTGGTTCTTC.

The genes are TRBV10-2 and TRBJ2-1; 15 positions agree with TRBD2. This CDR3 region has 17 residues. The junction had 4 bases not matched to a gene; V was cut back by 4 bases and J by 3 bases. Germline-derived CDR1 and CDR2 are WSHSY and SAAADI. The CDR3 reads CASSGTSGRGVYNEQFF. CDR3 nucleotide sequence: TGCGCCAGCAGTGGGACTAGCGGGAGGGGCGTCTACAATGAGCAGTTCTTC.

The rearrangement links TRBV29-1 to TRBJ2-1, with 10 nucleotides matching TRBD2. This CDR3 spans 16 amino acids. From germline, CDR1 is SQVTM and CDR2 ANQGSEA. V lost 2 bases, J lost 4 bases, and 8 bases stayed unmatched. For the CDR3, the DNA is TGCAGCGTTGAAATGGTCGGGACTAGCGTGTACAATGAGCAGTTCTTC. Protein: CSVEMVGTSVYNEQFF.

The V gene is TRBV15, the J gene TRBJ2-1; 7 bases are shared with TRBD2. This CDR3 is 15 amino acids long. The germline gives CDR1 LNHNV, CDR2 YYDKDF (reference sequence). With 5 bases clipped from V and 2 bases from J, the junction kept 6 bases outside the gene matches. The CDR3 DNA is TGTGCCACCAGCCCACTAGCGTTAACCTACAATGAGCAGTTCTTC. Protein sequence: CATSPLALTYNEQFF.

The rearrangement uses TRBV11-2 and TRBJ2-7; D is possibly TRBD1 (5 bases). Germline V gene data show CDR1 as SGHAT and CDR2 as FQNNGV. This CDR3 is 12 amino acids long. Trimming cost V 8 bases and J 0 bases, with 8 bases left between them. CDR3 sequence: CASGRGSYEQYF. CDR3 bases: TGTGCCAGCGGTAGGGGCTCCTACGAGCAGTACTTC.

The CDR3 reads CASGTSGRYEQYF. Here the CDR3 DNA reads TGTGCCAGCGGTACTAGCGGGAGGTACGAGCAGTACTTC. The chain joins TRBV27 to TRBJ2-7; 12 bases align to TRBD2. V was pared by 8 bases and J by 4 bases, with 3 bases of the junction left unmatched. Germline CDR1 MNHEY, CDR2 SMNVEV (reference sequence). The CDR3 has 13 residues.